This entry concerns a single TCR beta chain. As yet, its antigen is unknown. These data belong to a study of cytomegalovirus exposure and HLA in healthy donors. Turning to the study itself: In terms of ancestry, the Caucasian-associated cluster contained 75% to 85% of the roughly 400 genotyped donors.

Study results and caveats: In a later analysis, common viral pathogens appeared linked to several of the most significant clusters.

Germline V gene lookup returns CDR1 SNHLY and CDR2 FYNNEI. The CDR3 runs 15 residues. The J segment lost 2 bases and the V segment lost 1 base, leaving 3 bases of the junction unmatched. Vbeta (60) and Jbeta (13) primers were used in the PCR. Here immunoSEQ multiplex PCR was the method, and the copy in TCRdb shows in-frame clones only, minus some. Altogether approximately 150,000 clones are present, about 85% being singletons, with the ten largest covering about 2.7%. This receptor was obtained from a man under 40 in good health and CMV-seropositive. V is TRBV2 and J is TRBJ2-7; 9 bases map to TRBD1. Sequenced sample: PBMCs. The CDR3 protein is CASSEEGTGTYEQYF. Here the CDR3 DNA reads TGTGCCAGCAGTGAAGAGGGGACAGGGACCTACGAGCAGTACTTC.